Listed here are 16 T cell receptor beta chains from one sample, sequenced in a study of blood T cell repertoires in COVID-19. Some clones are missing from TCRdb's copy, which holds only in-frame ones; the method was immunoSEQ multiplex PCR. The sample records 140,000 or so clones, about 79% being singletons. The sample comprised PBMCs or T cells enriched from blood (not recorded which). The source of these receptors is a man aged 50 or older who had recovered from COVID-19.

The chain combines TRBV18 with TRBJ2-7, with D hard to call. The germline gives CDR1 KGHSH, CDR2 LQKENI. V dropped 0 bases and J dropped 3 bases, with 3 bases sitting between them. The CDR3 extends over 12 amino acids. The CDR3 loop reads CASSPPGYEQYF. CDR3 nucleotides: TGTGCCAGCTCACCACCCGGCTACGAGCAGTACTTC.

The chain employs TRBV4-3 and TRBJ1-1; 7 nucleotides match TRBD1. The CDR3 runs 15 residues. Germline V lookup: CDR1 LGHNA, CDR2 YSLEER. V trimming: 0 bases; J trimming: 4 bases; junction bases outside the gene matches: 5. The CDR3, as DNA: TGCGCCAGCAGCCAAGACCCTGGACAGGCCACTGAAGCTTTCTTT. Translated: CASSQDPGQATEAFF.

V is TRBV7-2 and J is TRBJ2-5; D may be TRBD1 (6 bases). The V end was cut by 3 bases, the J end by 5 bases, with 10 bases between. The germline V gene encodes CDR1 SGHTA and CDR2 FQGNSA. The CDR3 extends over 13 amino acids. The CDR3 sequence: CASSFSTGETQYF. In DNA, the CDR3 is TGTGCCAGCAGCTTCTCGACAGGCGAGACCCAGTACTTC.

J is TRBJ2-7 and V is TRBV4-1; 9 nucleotides line up with TRBD1. CDR1 MGHRA and CDR2 YSYEKL come from the germline V gene. The CDR3 contains 14 residues. Trimming at V came to 5 bases and at J to 3 bases, leaving 5 bases not matched to a gene. In DNA, the CDR3 is TGCGCCAGCAGCAATACAGGGGGCTACTACGAGCAGTACTTC. It codes for CASSNTGGYYEQYF.

The chain couples TRBV18 to TRBJ1-3; TRBD1 is a possible D gene (6 bases). This CDR3 is 15 amino acids long. Germline assignment: CDR1 KGHSH and CDR2 LQKENI. With 0 bases removed from V and 2 bases from J, the gap between germline ends came to 8 bases. CDR3 sequence: CASSPPRTAGNTIYF. CDR3 coding DNA: TGTGCCAGCTCACCACCTCGGACAGCTGGAAACACCATATATTTT.

Written as DNA, the CDR3 is TGTGCCAGCAGTTTAGGGACTAGAGGGTACAATGAGCAGTTCTTC. This gives the protein CASSLGTRGYNEQFF. The V gene is TRBV27, the J gene TRBJ2-1; TRBD2 agrees at 8 bases. CDR1 and CDR2 (germline): MNHEY, SMNVEV (reference sequence). Germline trimming cut 2 bases from V and 4 bases from J; bases unmatched to any gene: 4. CDR3 length: 15 residues.

The chain combines TRBV11-2 with TRBJ2-7, with TRBD2 identical over 8 bases. Looked up from germline, CDR1 is SGHAT and CDR2 is FQNNGV. The CDR3 runs 16 residues. V shed 5 bases, J shed 3 bases, and the junction held 12 bases outside the gene matches. In nucleotides, the CDR3 is TGTGCCAGCAGCCCGGCGGGGGGACACCTAATCTACGAGCAGTACTTC. Its protein is CASSPAGGHLIYEQYF.

The chain joins TRBV29-1 to TRBJ2-7, with D unclear. V gave up 8 bases and J gave up 3 bases, with 17 bases separating them. The germline CDR1 and CDR2 sequences are SQVTM and ANQGSEA. The CDR3 contains 13 residues. CDR3 amino acids: CSTTSASGYEQYF. The CDR3 DNA sequence: TGCAGCACGACTTCGGCGAGTGGCTACGAGCAGTACTTC.

This rearrangement joins TRBV29-1 to TRBJ1-4; the match to TRBD1 covers 10 bases. V lost 6 bases and J lost 4; bases outside the gene matches: 2. The CDR3 covers 13 residues. Germline assignment: CDR1 SQVTM and CDR2 ANQGSEA. The CDR3 loop is CSVDRGNNEKLFF. CDR3 nucleotides: TGCAGCGTGGACAGGGGGAATAATGAAAAACTGTTTTTT.

Written as DNA, the CDR3 is TGCGCCAGCAGCCAAGAGGACAGGACCGCTTTCTTT. It yields the protein CASSQEDRTAFF. V gene TRBV4-1 combines with J gene TRBJ1-1; 7 nucleotides line up with TRBD1. Germline V gives CDR1 MGHRA, CDR2 YSYEKL. The CDR3 has 12 residues. The V gene end was trimmed by 0 bases and the J gene end by 11 bases; junction bases not matched to a gene: 3.

The rearrangement links TRBV20-1 to TRBJ1-2; tentatively, D is TRBD1 (6 bases). The CDR3 consists of 10 residues. The V gene's germline CDR1 is DFQATT and CDR2 SNEGSKA (reference sequence). Trimming stripped 6 bases from V and 8 bases from J, with 10 bases between. Written as DNA, the CDR3 is TGCAGTGCCAGGGGTGAAGGCTACACCTTC. Protein product: CSARGEGYTF.

V is TRBV4-1 and J is TRBJ2-1, with D possibly being TRBD2 (6 bases). Germline CDR1 MGHRA, CDR2 YSYEKL. Trimming cost V 1 base and J 4 bases, with 11 bases left between them. The CDR3 has 15 amino acids. This CDR3 is CASSQGGLVYNEQFF. CDR3 nucleotides: TGCGCCAGCAGCCAAGGGGGACTCGTTTACAATGAGCAGTTCTTC.

The chain uses TRBV6-5 and TRBJ2-7, with TRBD2 matching 10 bases. Germline V gives CDR1 MNHEY, CDR2 SVGAGI. The CDR3 loop spans 15 amino acids. The junction had 6 bases not matched to a gene; V was cut back by 7 bases and J by 0 bases. The CDR3 region is CASIKSGGDSYEQYF. The CDR3 coding sequence is TGTGCCAGCATTAAAAGCGGGGGGGACTCCTACGAGCAGTACTTC.

This sequence joins TRBV2 and TRBJ2-5, with 12 bases lining up with TRBD2. In germline, CDR1 is SNHLY, CDR2 FYNNEI. CDR3 size: 17 residues. The V gene end was trimmed by 4 bases and the J gene end by 2 bases; junction bases not matched to a gene: 8. The DNA for the CDR3 is TGTGCCAGCAGTGTGGGTCTGCTAGCGGGGGGGCAAGAGACCCAGTACTTC. It yields the protein CASSVGLLAGGQETQYF.

The chain employs TRBV25-1 and TRBJ1-1; D is unclear. The CDR3 totals 9 residues. From germline, CDR1 is MGHDK and CDR2 SYGVNS. Trimming took off 7 bases at V and 7 bases at J, with 4 bases between the two ends. CDR3 nucleotides: TGTGCCAGCACCTTTGAAGCTTTCTTT. Encoded protein: CASTFEAFF.

The chain has TRBV5-6 and TRBJ1-4, with a tentative D call TRBD1 (6 bases). Per germline, CDR1 SGHDT and CDR2 YYEEEE. The ends were cut back, 4 bases at V and 7 bases at J, with 17 bases in the middle. The CDR3 is 15 amino acids. CDR3 residues: CASSPGGTMGEKLFF. The DNA for the CDR3 is TGTGCCAGCAGCCCCGGGGGGACAATGGGTGAAAAACTGTTTTTT.